This T cell receptor beta chain was retrieved from a study of vaccination and CD4 T cells after COVID-19. The V gene's germline CDR1 is KGHDR and CDR2 SFDVKD. Trimming left V 4 bases short and J 4 bases short, with 23 bases between. This CDR3 is 18 amino acids long. Treatment: roughly 10-day PBMC culture with coronavirus spike peptide pools or control peptides (ViraFEST assay). In its sample, this clonotype was seen a few times. Its specificity is not known. Sequencing of DNA taken from cultured CD4+ T cells relied on the Oncomine TCR Beta short-read assay. TCRdb called the PCR reads again in MiXCR, with one record for every CDR3 protein. In the table there are about 12,000 distinct CDR3 sequences, around 52% of which are singletons.

This TCR was sampled from a human donor who had recovered from COVID-19. The sample comprised CD4+ T cells from blood, cultured in vitro. The rearrangement uses TRBV24-1 and TRBJ2-3; D assignment may be TRBD1 or TRBD2 (5 bases each). The DNA of the CDR3 is TGTGCCACCAGTGACGCGCCTGGAGCGCTGGGACCCGCAGATACGCAGTATTTT. Amino acid sequence: CATSDAPGALGPADTQYF.